This T cell receptor (beta chain) was retrieved from a study of lymphopenia after photon versus proton radiotherapy. Per germline, CDR1 MNHEY and CDR2 SMNVEV (reference sequence). The CDR3 is made up of 14 amino acids. J gave up 4 bases and V 2 bases, and 2 bases lay outside the gene matches. The assay was immunoSEQ multiplex PCR, and TCRdb's table has in-frame clones only and misses some. The sample lists 53,000 or so clones; around four fifths were seen once. Notes on the study in general: Relative stability marked proton patients; photon patients lost diversity and naive cells.

As regards this clone: Its antigen is still unknown.

Sequences were derived from peripheral blood, sampled from a patient treated with photon-based radiotherapy. The sequence came from a man aged 50-60 years with gastric cancer. This sequence joins TRBV27 and TRBJ2-7, with 10 bases identical to TRBD2. CDR3 sequence (DNA): TGTGCCAGCAGTTTACTAGCGGGAGAGTACGAGCAGTACTTC. It encodes CASSLLAGEYEQYF.